The 8 T cell receptor beta chains presented below share a single source sample, sequenced in a study of shared clonotypes between healthy human individuals. CD45RO-negative CD8 cells positively selected for CCR7 made up the naive population, which excluded terminally differentiated effector memory CD45RA+ cells. Here immunoSEQ multiplex PCR was the method, and the copy in TCRdb shows in-frame clones only, minus some. The sample records around 1,900,000 clones, 90% to 95% being singletons. Sequenced input: naive CD8+ T cells from PBMCs. The receptors derive from a man between 18 and 29 years old in good health. Some clones in this sample may be carry-over from other donors' samples.

The count of this clone is one. The rearrangement uses TRBV6-4 and TRBJ1-2, with TRBD1 matching 7 bases. Germline loops: CDR1 MRHNA, CDR2 SNTAGT. J gave up 2 bases and V 3 bases, and 3 bases lay outside the gene matches. The CDR3 is 14 amino acids. DNA of the CDR3: TGTGCCAGCAGTGAATCAGGGGGGAACTATGGCTACACCTTC. It codes for CASSESGGNYGYTF.

The chain links TRBV5-6 to TRBJ2-1; the match to TRBD2 covers 10 bases. V trimming: 0 bases; J trimming: 7 bases; junction bases outside the gene matches: 7. CDR3 length: 16 amino acids. Germline CDR1 and CDR2: SGHDT and YYEEEE. CDR3 protein: CASSLEWASGSNEQFF. The CDR3 nucleotides read TGTGCCAGCAGCTTGGAATGGGCTAGCGGGAGTAATGAGCAGTTCTTC.

The V call is TRBV28, the J call TRBJ2-3; D is perhaps TRBD2 (7 bases). Germline lookup yields CDR1 MDHEN and CDR2 SYDVKM. The CDR3 contains 15 residues. With 2 bases removed from V and 4 bases from J, the gap between germline ends came to 13 bases. CDR3 DNA: TGTGCCAGCAGTTTAGGGAGGGGGTCCCCAGATACGCAGTATTTT. Amino acids: CASSLGRGSPDTQYF. Together with reference TRBV28 and TRBJ2-3, the CDR3 gives the full variable domain: DVKVTQSSRYLVKRTGEKVFLECVQDMDHENMFWYRQDPGLGLRLIYFSYDVKMKEKGDIPEGYSVSREKKERFSLILESASTNQTSMYLCASSLGRGSPDTQYFGPGTRLTVL.

This clone was observed once. This rearrangement joins TRBV14 to TRBJ2-1; D tentatively reads TRBD1 or TRBD2 (5 bases each). CDR1 is SGHDN and CDR2 is FVKESK in the germline V gene. There are 15 residues in the CDR3. V gave up 4 bases and J gave up 9 bases, with 19 bases separating them. The CDR3 sequence is CASSRSPGPAGEQFF. CDR3 nucleotide sequence: TGTGCCAGCAGCCGATCCCCGGGACCCGCGGGTGAGCAGTTCTTC. The whole variable domain, filled in from reference TRBV14 and TRBJ2-1, reads EAGVTQFPSHSVIEKGQTVTLRCDPISGHDNLYWYRRVMGKEIKFLLHFVKESKQDESGMPNNRFLAERTGGTYSTLKVQPAELEDSGVYFCASSRSPGPAGEQFFGPGTRLTVL.

The V call is TRBV13, the J call TRBJ2-7; 8 bases are shared with TRBD2. This CDR3 is 13 amino acids long. Germline V gives CDR1 PRHDT, CDR2 FYEKMQ (reference sequence). Germline trimming cut 5 bases from V and 3 bases from J; bases unmatched to any gene: 3. The CDR3 sequence is CASSDTSGYEQYF. The CDR3 DNA sequence: TGTGCCAGCAGCGACACTAGCGGCTACGAGCAGTACTTC.

Of note for this clone: This specimen includes other DNA sequences encoding the same CDR3. The V gene is TRBV27, the J gene TRBJ2-3; no clear D. The CDR3 has 14 residues. Germline CDR1 and CDR2: MNHEY and SMNVEV (reference sequence). The germline V and J ends were trimmed by 3 bases and 0 bases, with 7 bases remaining between them. CDR3 sequence (DNA): TGTGCCAGCAGTTTGTCTGGGAGCACAGATACGCAGTATTTT. Translation: CASSLSGSTDTQYF.

CDR3 residues: CASSTRDRVRKKNEKLFF. CDR3 bases: TGTGCCAGTAGTACCCGGGACAGGGTCAGGAAAAAAAATGAAAAACTGTTTTTT. V and J are TRBV19 and TRBJ1-4; TRBD1 matches 9 bases. The junction had 14 bases not matched to a gene; V was cut back by 4 bases and J by 5 bases. In germline, CDR1 is LNHDA, CDR2 SQIVND (reference sequence). CDR3 size: 18 residues.

Turning to this clone: The same CDR3 also results from other DNA sequences found in this sample. This sequence joins TRBV27 and TRBJ2-7, with a weak D call TRBD1 (5 bases). The CDR3 covers 13 residues. Germline CDR1 and CDR2: MNHEY and SMNVEV (reference sequence). V gave up 3 bases and J gave up 2 bases, with 8 bases separating them. The CDR3 loop reads CASSLTVTYEQYF. Written as DNA, the CDR3 is TGTGCCAGCAGTTTGACAGTTACCTACGAGCAGTACTTC.